Below are 17 T cell receptor beta chains sequenced from a single sample in a study of cytotoxic CD8 clonotypes in ibrutinib-treated CLL (dated by TCRdb to about 2021). Reading the label with the study, this specimen's time point is: 12 to 13 months on ibrutinib. The method behind the library was the immunoSEQ multiplex PCR assay. TCRdb re-hosts the immuneACCESS table, in-frame sequences only. Its copies lack some clones; in the studies checked, an unresolved V gene accounts for under half of them, and the cause for the rest is not known. In this sample the table shows fewer than 70,000 clones, around 68% of which occur a single time. The leading ten clones occupy around 45% of the sample. Sequencing used PBMCs, obtained after 12 months of ibrutinib treatment. The receptor source for this set is a human donor with chronic lymphocytic leukemia.

The rearrangement uses TRBV2 and TRBJ1-5; no definite D call. The CDR3 has 14 residues. In germline, CDR1 is SNHLY, CDR2 FYNNEI. V was pared by 3 bases and J by 1 base, with 7 bases between. CDR3 DNA sequence: TGTGCCAGCAGTGAGGAAGGCAGCAATCAGCCCCAGCATTTT. It is translated as CASSEEGSNQPQHF.

This clone has just one count. The CDR3 DNA reads TGTGCCAGCAGTTTAGCGGGAGCTAGGAATGAGCAGTTCTTC. It encodes CASSLAGARNEQFF. The chain couples TRBV28 to TRBJ2-1; 7 bases line up with TRBD2. Germline CDR1 MDHEN, CDR2 SYDVKM. The CDR3 is 14 amino acids. Trimming removed 2 bases from V and 7 bases from J; junction bases left unmatched: 5. Looking up the rest from reference TRBV28 and TRBJ2-1 gives the full variable domain: DVKVTQSSRYLVKRTGEKVFLECVQDMDHENMFWYRQDPGLGLRLIYFSYDVKMKEKGDIPEGYSVSREKKERFSLILESASTNQTSMYLCASSLAGARNEQFFGPGTRLTVL.

This clone occurred many times. This chain connects TRBV28 to TRBJ2-1; TRBD2 matches 10 bases. Germline CDR1 is MDHEN and CDR2 is SYDVKM. The CDR3 has 15 residues. J gave up 0 bases and V 6 bases, and 2 bases lay outside the gene matches. This CDR3 reads CASSPSGSSYNEQFF. For the CDR3, the DNA is TGTGCCAGCAGCCCTAGCGGGAGCTCCTACAATGAGCAGTTCTTC.

The rearrangement joins TRBV11-2 to TRBJ2-7; 7 bases are a match to TRBD2. Germline CDR1 SGHAT, CDR2 FQNNGV. V gave up 1 base and J gave up 1 base; unmatched junction bases: 13. This CDR3 is 18 amino acids long. The CDR3 is CASSLGGIAGEISYEQYF. CDR3 bases: TGTGCCAGCAGCTTAGGAGGGATAGCGGGTGAAATTTCCTACGAGCAGTACTTC. The full variable domain, with the rest looked up from reference TRBV11-2 and TRBJ2-7, is EAGVAQSPRYKIIEKRQSVAFWCNPISGHATLYWYQQILGQGPKLLIQFQNNGVVDDSQLPKDRFSAERLKGVDSTLKIQPAKLEDSAVYLCASSLGGIAGEISYEQYFGPGTRLTVT.

CDR3 region: CASSVGPNGHQETQYF. The CDR3 nucleotides read TGTGCCAGCAGCGTAGGACCCAACGGCCACCAAGAGACCCAGTACTTC. The chain joins TRBV9 to TRBJ2-5; D unclear. The CDR3 is made up of 16 amino acids. The V end lost 0 bases, the J end lost 0 bases, and 12 bases lay between the germline ends. CDR1 is SGDLS and CDR2 is YYNGEE in the germline V gene.

V is TRBV5-4 and J is TRBJ2-1; 13 positions match TRBD2. CDR3 length: 15 residues. Germline V gives CDR1 SGHNT, CDR2 YYREEE (reference sequence). With V trimmed by 2 bases and J by 6 bases, 2 bases remained unmatched. The CDR3 is CASSFGLAGVNEQFF. The CDR3 DNA reads TGTGCCAGCAGCTTCGGACTAGCGGGAGTCAATGAGCAGTTCTTC.

The chain carries TRBV2 and TRBJ2-3, with 7 bases that match TRBD2. Germline trimming cut 7 bases from V and 2 bases from J; bases unmatched to any gene: 12. There are 16 residues in the CDR3. In germline, CDR1 is SNHLY, CDR2 FYNNEI. The CDR3 spells CASNNGAGADTDTQYF. In DNA, the CDR3 is TGTGCCAGCAACAATGGGGCGGGAGCGGACACAGATACGCAGTATTTT.

Written as DNA, the CDR3 is TGTGCCATCAGTGGGGACACCGGGGAGCTGTTTTTT. This encodes CAISGDTGELFF. V usage is TRBV10-3 and J usage is TRBJ2-2; no clear D gene. Trimming took 4 bases from V and 3 from J, leaving 3 bases between them. The CDR3 covers 12 residues. Per germline, CDR1 ENHRY and CDR2 SYGVKD.

The chain uses TRBV5-4 and TRBJ2-1; TRBD2 matches 8 bases. V gave up 4 bases and J gave up 6 bases; unmatched junction bases: 6. Germline V gene data show CDR1 as SGHNT and CDR2 as YYREEE (reference sequence). This CDR3 is built from 14 residues. The CDR3 DNA is TGTGCCAGCAGCAGAGAGCGGGAGTTCAATGAGCAGTTCTTC. This translates into CASSREREFNEQFF.

The chain carries TRBV6-1 and TRBJ2-7; 8 bases line up with TRBD1. Germline V CDR1 and CDR2: MNHNS, SASEGT. CDR3 length equals 16 residues. The V and J ends lost 4 bases and 4 bases, in that order; junction bases with no gene match: 12. The CDR3 sequence is CASSARSGGAQYEQYF. In nucleotides, the CDR3 is TGTGCCAGCAGTGCAAGGTCAGGGGGCGCCCAATACGAGCAGTACTTC.

The chain is built from TRBV4-3 and TRBJ2-3; unclear D gene. Germline CDR1 reads LGHNA; CDR2 reads YSLEER. The CDR3 runs to 18 residues. V lost 0 bases and J 4 bases, leaving 20 bases between the germline ends. CDR3 loop: CASSQDRGSTNPPDTQYF. Here the CDR3 DNA reads TGCGCCAGCAGCCAAGATCGTGGATCTACAAACCCCCCAGATACGCAGTATTTT.

This clone was seen only a few times. This chain links TRBV7-2 with TRBJ2-7; D is unclear. The CDR3 has 13 residues. Germline V gene sequence: CDR1 SGHTA, CDR2 FQGNSA. Trimming took 5 bases from V and 4 from J, leaving 12 bases between them. This CDR3 reads CASSNQWGYEQYF. CDR3 bases: TGTGCCAGCAGCAACCAATGGGGTTACGAGCAGTACTTC.

V is TRBV13 and J is TRBJ2-3; no clear D gene. The CDR3 length is 13 residues. Germline CDR1 PRHDT, CDR2 FYEKMQ (reference sequence). V was clipped by 3 bases and J by 0 bases, with 4 bases between them. CDR3 DNA: TGTGCCAGCAGCTTCCTAAGCACAGATACGCAGTATTTT. Translating it yields CASSFLSTDTQYF.

The chain carries TRBV15 and TRBJ2-7, with D hard to call. The CDR3 runs to 14 residues. V lost 0 bases, J lost 6 bases, and 12 bases lay in between. Germline V gene data show CDR1 as LNHNV and CDR2 as YYDKDF (reference sequence). In DNA form, the CDR3 reads TGTGCCACCAGCAGAGATAGGGCCCTACTCGAGCAGTACTTC. This sequence encodes CATSRDRALLEQYF.

The chain carries TRBV7-9 and TRBJ1-1; D is perhaps TRBD1 (6 bases). CDR3 length: 14 amino acids. CDR1 is SEHNR, CDR2 FQNEAQ, per germline (reference sequence). V lost 5 bases and J lost 1, with 11 bases in between. The CDR3 loop is CASSTGTQNTEAFF. The CDR3 DNA reads as TGTGCCAGCAGCACAGGGACCCAGAACACTGAAGCTTTCTTT.

The sample holds a few counts of this clone. This chain connects TRBV5-1 to TRBJ2-1, with D maybe TRBD2 (6 bases). The CDR3 is 14 amino acids. V was cut by 2 bases and J by 13 bases, with 19 bases left in between. Germline V gene sequence: CDR1 SGHRS, CDR2 YFSETQ. Written as DNA, the CDR3 is TGCGCCAGCAGCTTTCTGGATTCAGGGACTGAACAGTTCTTC. This codes for CASSFLDSGTEQFF.

The rearrangement uses TRBV5-1 and TRBJ2-3, with D uncertain. CDR3 length: 13 residues. Germline loops: CDR1 SGHRS, CDR2 YFSETQ. Between the trimmed V and J ends, which lost 1 base and 3 bases, there was a span of 6 bases. CDR3 amino acids: CASSLFVTDTQYF. As DNA, the CDR3 is TGCGCCAGCAGCTTGTTCGTTACAGATACGCAGTATTTT. Full variable domain (rest looked up from reference TRBV5-1 and TRBJ2-3): KAGVTQTPRYLIKTRGQQVTLSCSPISGHRSVSWYQQTPGQGLQFLFEYFSETQRNKGNFPGRFSGRQFSNSRSEMNVSTLELGDSALYLCASSLFVTDTQYFGPGTRLTVL.